This TCR beta chain was documented in a study of CD8 T cells in ankylosing spondylitis. Study-wide results and limits: Reportedly, significant enrichment of disease-linked clones occurred in matched ankylosing spondylitis synovial fluid. Roughly 8 highly homologous variants made up a TCR beta motif, and this motif appeared characteristic of ankylosing spondylitis blood. CD8+ disease-linked clones were present at relatively low frequencies in blood.

The CDR3 length is 15 residues. The germline V gene has CDR1 SGHRS and CDR2 YFSETQ. The junction had 8 bases not matched to a gene; V was cut back by 5 bases and J by 0 bases. Preparation of TCR beta libraries was done by quantitative 5'-RACE with molecular barcodes. In TCRdb, the 5' RACE reads were re-called with MiXCR into one record per CDR3 protein. The sample holds around 890,000 distinct CDR3 sequences, roughly 10% seen once. This clonotype appeared many times. The antigen remains unidentified. The source material was blood, either unsorted or a sorted T cell fraction (not recorded which). The rearrangement joins TRBV5-1 to TRBJ2-7; 7 bases line up with TRBD1. The sequence came from a male donor with ankylosing spondylitis. DNA of the CDR3: TGCGCCAGCAGACGCGGACAGGCAAGCTCCTACGAGCAGTACTTC. Translating gives CASRRGQASSYEQYF. The variable domain in full, completed from reference TRBV5-1 and TRBJ2-7, reads KAGVTQTPRYLIKTRGQQVTLSCSPISGHRSVSWYQQTPGQGLQFLFEYFSETQRNKGNFPGRFSGRQFSNSRSEMNVSTLELGDSALYLCASRRGQASSYEQYFGPGTRLTVT.